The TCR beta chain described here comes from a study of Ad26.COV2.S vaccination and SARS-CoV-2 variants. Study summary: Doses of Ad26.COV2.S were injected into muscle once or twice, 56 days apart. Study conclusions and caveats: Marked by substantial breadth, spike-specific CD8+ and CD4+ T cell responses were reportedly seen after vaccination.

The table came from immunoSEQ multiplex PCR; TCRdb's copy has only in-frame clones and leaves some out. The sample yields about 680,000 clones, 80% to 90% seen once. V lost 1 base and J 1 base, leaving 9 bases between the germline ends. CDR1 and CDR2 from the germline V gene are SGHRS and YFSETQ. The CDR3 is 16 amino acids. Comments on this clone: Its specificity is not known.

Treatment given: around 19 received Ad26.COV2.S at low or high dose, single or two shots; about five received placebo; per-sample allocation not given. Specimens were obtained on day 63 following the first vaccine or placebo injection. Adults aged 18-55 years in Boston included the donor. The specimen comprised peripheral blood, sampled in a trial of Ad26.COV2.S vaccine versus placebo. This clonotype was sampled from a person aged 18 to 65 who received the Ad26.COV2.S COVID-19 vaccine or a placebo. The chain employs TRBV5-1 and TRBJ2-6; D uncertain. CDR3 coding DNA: TGCGCCAGCAGCTTGCGCGTGCGTTCTGGGGCCAACGTCCTGACTTTC. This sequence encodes CASSLRVRSGANVLTF.